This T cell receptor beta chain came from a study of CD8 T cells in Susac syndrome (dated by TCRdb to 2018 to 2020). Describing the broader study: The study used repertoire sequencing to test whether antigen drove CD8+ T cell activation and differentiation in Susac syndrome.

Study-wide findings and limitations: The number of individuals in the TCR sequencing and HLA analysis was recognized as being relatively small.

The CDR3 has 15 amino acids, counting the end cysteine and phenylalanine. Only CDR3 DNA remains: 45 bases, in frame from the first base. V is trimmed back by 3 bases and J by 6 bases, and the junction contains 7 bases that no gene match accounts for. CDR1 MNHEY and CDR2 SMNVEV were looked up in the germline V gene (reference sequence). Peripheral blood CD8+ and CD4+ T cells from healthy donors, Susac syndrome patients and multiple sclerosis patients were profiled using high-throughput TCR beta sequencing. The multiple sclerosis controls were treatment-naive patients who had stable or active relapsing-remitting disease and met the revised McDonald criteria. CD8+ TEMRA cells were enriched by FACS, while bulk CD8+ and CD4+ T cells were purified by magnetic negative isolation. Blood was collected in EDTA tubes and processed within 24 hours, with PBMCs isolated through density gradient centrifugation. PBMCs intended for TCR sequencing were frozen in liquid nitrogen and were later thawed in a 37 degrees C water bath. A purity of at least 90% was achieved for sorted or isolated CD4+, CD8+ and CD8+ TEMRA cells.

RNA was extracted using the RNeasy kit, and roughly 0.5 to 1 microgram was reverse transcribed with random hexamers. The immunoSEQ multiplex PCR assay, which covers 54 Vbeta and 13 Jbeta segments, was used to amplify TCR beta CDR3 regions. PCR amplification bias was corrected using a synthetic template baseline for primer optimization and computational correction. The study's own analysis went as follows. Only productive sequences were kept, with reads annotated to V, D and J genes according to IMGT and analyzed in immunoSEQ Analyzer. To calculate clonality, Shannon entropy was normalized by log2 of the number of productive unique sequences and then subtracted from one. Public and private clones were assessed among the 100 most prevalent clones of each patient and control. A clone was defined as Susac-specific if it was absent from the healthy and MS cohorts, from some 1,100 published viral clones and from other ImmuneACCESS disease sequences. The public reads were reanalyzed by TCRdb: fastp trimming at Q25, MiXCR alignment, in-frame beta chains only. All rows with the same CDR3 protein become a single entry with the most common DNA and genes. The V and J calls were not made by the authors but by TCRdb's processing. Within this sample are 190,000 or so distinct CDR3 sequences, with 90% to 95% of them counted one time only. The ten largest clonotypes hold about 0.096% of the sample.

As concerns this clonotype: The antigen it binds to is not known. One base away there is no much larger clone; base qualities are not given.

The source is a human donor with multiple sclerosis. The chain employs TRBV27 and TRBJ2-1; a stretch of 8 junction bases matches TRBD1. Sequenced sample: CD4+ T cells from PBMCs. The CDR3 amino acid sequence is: CASSFPTGAPNEQFF. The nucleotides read TGTGCCAGCAGTTTTCCGACAGGGGCGCCCAATGAGCAGTTCTTC.